This TCR beta chain was captured by sequencing in a study of blood T cell repertoires in COVID-19. Overall study: Sources were T cells, B-cell-depleted T cells, or PBMCs; the material itself was cDNA or gDNA.

Trimming removed 0 bases from V and 6 bases from J, with 14 bases in between. The CDR3 contains 15 residues. Germline loops: CDR1 SNHLY, CDR2 FYNNEI. As handled by the study authors: By means of reference gene primer amplification, nucleated cell counts were estimated. Method: immunoSEQ multiplex PCR; TCRdb's copy keeps in-frame clones and lacks some. V and J calls and clone size come straight from that table; D and trimming were deduced from the DNA. The table has tens of thousands of clones, 76% seen once. Sequencing used peripheral blood. This rearrangement joins TRBV2 to TRBJ1-1; D ambiguous. This clonotype was sampled from a woman aged 45-59 years with active or convalescent COVID-19. The CDR3 loop is CASSEALGGVAEAFF. The CDR3 nucleotides are TGTGCCAGCAGTGAAGCGCTTGGCGGGGTCGCTGAAGCTTTCTTT.